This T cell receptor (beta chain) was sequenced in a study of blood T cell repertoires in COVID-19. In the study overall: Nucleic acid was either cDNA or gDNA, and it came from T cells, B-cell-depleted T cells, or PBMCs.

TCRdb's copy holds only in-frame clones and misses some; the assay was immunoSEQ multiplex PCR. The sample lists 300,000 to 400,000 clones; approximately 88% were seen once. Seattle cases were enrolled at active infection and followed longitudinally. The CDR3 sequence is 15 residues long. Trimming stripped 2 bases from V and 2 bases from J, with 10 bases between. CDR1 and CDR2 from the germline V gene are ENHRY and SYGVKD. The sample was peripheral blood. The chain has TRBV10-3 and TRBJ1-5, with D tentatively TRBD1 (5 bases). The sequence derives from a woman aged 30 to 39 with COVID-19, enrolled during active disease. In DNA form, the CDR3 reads TGTGCCATCAGTGAGGCAGGGTTTGGCAATCAGCCCCAGCATTTT. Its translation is CAISEAGFGNQPQHF.